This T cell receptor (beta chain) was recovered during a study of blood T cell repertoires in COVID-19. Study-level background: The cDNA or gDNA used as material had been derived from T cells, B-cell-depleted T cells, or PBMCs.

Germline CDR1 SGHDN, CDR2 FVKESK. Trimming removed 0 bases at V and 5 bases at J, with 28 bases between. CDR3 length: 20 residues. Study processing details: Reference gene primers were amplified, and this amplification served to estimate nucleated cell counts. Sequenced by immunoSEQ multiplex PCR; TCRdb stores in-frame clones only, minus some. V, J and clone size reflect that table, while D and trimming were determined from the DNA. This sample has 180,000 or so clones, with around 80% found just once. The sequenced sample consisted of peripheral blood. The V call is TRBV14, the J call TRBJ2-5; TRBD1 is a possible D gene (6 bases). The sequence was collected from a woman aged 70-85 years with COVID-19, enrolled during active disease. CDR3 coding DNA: TGTGCCAGCAGCCAAGATCTAAAGGCAGGGGAGTTTCGAAGAAGGGAGACCCAGTACTTC. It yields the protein CASSQDLKAGEFRRRETQYF.